A single sample gave rise to the 32 T cell receptor beta chains below, sequenced in a study of blood T cells in healthy people across ages. A second 7 to 11 cycle PCR used barcoded and J-beta primers. TCRdb used MiXCR to reprocess the 5' RACE reads, holding one entry per CDR3 protein. The sample has over a million distinct CDR3 sequences, 59% seen once. The sample comprised blood. The source is a man between 18 and 29 years old in good health.

This clonotype has just a few counts. The chain has TRBV20-1 and TRBJ1-1; no clear D gene. There are 11 residues in the CDR3. Trimming left V 1 base short and J 13 bases short, with 13 bases between. Germline CDR1 reads DFQATT; CDR2 reads SNEGSKA (reference sequence). Here the CDR3 reads CSARVDYDGFF. In nucleotides, the CDR3 is TGCAGTGCTAGAGTGGACTACGACGGTTTCTTT.

V is TRBV12-3 or TRBV12-4 and J is TRBJ2-7, with TRBD2 identical over 7 bases. The CDR3 has 15 residues. V shed 4 bases, J shed 3 bases, and the junction held 9 bases outside the gene matches. The CDR3 spells CASSYRRGRGYEQYF. Written as DNA, the CDR3 is TGTGCCAGCAGTTACCGAAGAGGGAGGGGCTACGAGCAGTACTTC.

The chain couples TRBV25-1 to TRBJ2-5, with D unresolved. Germline-derived CDR1 and CDR2 are MGHDK and SYGVNS. Trimming stripped 8 bases from V and 0 bases from J, with 4 bases between. The CDR3 has 11 residues. The CDR3 sequence is CASVHQETQYF. In DNA, the CDR3 is TGTGCCAGCGTCCACCAAGAGACCCAGTACTTC.

The V call is TRBV6-6, the J call TRBJ1-5, with D uncertain. V lost 4 bases and J 9 bases, leaving 10 bases between the germline ends. Germline V gives CDR1 MNHNY, CDR2 SVGAGI (reference sequence). The CDR3 covers 12 residues. DNA for the CDR3: TGTGCCAGCAGTTCCGTCCAGGTGCCCCAGCATTTT. As protein: CASSSVQVPQHF.

This clonotype has only a few counts. V gene TRBV5-1 combines with J gene TRBJ2-7; 10 bases map to TRBD2. CDR3 length: 16 residues. CDR1 is SGHRS and CDR2 is YFSETQ in the germline V gene. V was pared by 0 bases and J by 3 bases, with 6 bases of the junction left unmatched. As DNA, the CDR3 is TGCGCCAGCAGCTTGGGACTAGCGGGTAGAGACTACGAGCAGTACTTC. It encodes CASSLGLAGRDYEQYF.

This clonotype has only one observation. The chain carries TRBV7-8 and TRBJ1-2; 7 nucleotides align to TRBD1. From germline, CDR1 is SGHVS and CDR2 FQNEAQ. The V gene end was trimmed by 5 bases and the J gene end by 8 bases; junction bases not matched to a gene: 5. There are 12 residues in the CDR3. CDR3 nucleotide sequence: TGTGCCAGCAGCACCTCAGGGGGAGGCTACACCTTC. Encoded protein: CASSTSGGGYTF.

This clonotype was detected only a few times. The chain couples TRBV28 to TRBJ2-1; TRBD1 is a possible D gene (5 bases). This CDR3 region has 15 residues. V lost 5 bases to trimming and J lost 7 bases, with 18 bases between them. Per the germline V gene, CDR1 is MDHEN and CDR2 is SYDVKM. CDR3 sequence: CASSPPRIRTNEQFF. Here the CDR3 DNA reads TGTGCCAGCAGTCCCCCCCGCATTCGGACAAATGAGCAGTTCTTC.

This chain uses TRBV2 with TRBJ2-1; the match to TRBD2 covers 10 bases. Trimming removed 3 bases from V and 4 bases from J; junction bases left unmatched: 9. Germline V gene data show CDR1 as SNHLY and CDR2 as FYNNEI. The CDR3 loop spans 17 amino acids. DNA for the CDR3: TGTGCCAGCAGTGAGGATGTAGGGACTAGCGTATACAATGAGCAGTTCTTC. Its translation is CASSEDVGTSVYNEQFF.

This clonotype was counted only a few times. The chain is built from TRBV25-1 and TRBJ1-2, with no clear D. V was trimmed by 3 bases and J by 0 bases, leaving 5 bases between them. The length of the CDR3 is 13 residues. Germline CDR1 reads MGHDK; CDR2 reads SYGVNS. The CDR3 region has the DNA TGTGCCAGCAGTGACAACTCTAACTATGGCTACACCTTC. It encodes CASSDNSNYGYTF.

V gene TRBV6-5 combines with J gene TRBJ2-5, with D perhaps TRBD1 or TRBD2 (5 bases each). The CDR3 consists of 14 residues. Between the trimmed V and J ends, which lost 5 bases and 5 bases, there was a span of 15 bases. The germline gives CDR1 MNHEY, CDR2 SVGAGI. CDR3 nucleotides: TGTGCCAGCAGTCCGCCCGGGACGGGGGAGACCCAGTACTTC. It yields the protein CASSPPGTGETQYF.

This clonotype has just a few counts. The chain couples TRBV12-3 or TRBV12-4 to TRBJ1-6, with D unclear. V lost 6 bases and J 7 bases, leaving 10 bases between the germline ends. CDR3 length equals 13 residues. The CDR3 DNA reads TGTGCCAGCAGCCGAGTTCCGAATTCACCCCTCCACTTT. Its protein product is CASSRVPNSPLHF.

V usage is TRBV7-9 and J usage is TRBJ1-5; the D is unclear. CDR3 length: 12 residues. From germline, CDR1 is SEHNR and CDR2 FQNEAQ (reference sequence). Trimming stripped 4 bases from V and 7 bases from J, with 8 bases between. The CDR3: CASSSPQQPQHF. For the CDR3, the DNA is TGTGCCAGCAGCTCCCCACAGCAGCCCCAGCATTTT.

A single count supports this clonotype. The junction does not match germline at one end; this may be a read error. The chain has TRBV6-6 and TRBJ2-3; D not resolved. The length of the CDR3 is 13 residues. CDR1 MNHNY and CDR2 SVGAGI come from the germline V gene (reference sequence). CDR3 bases: TGTGTCAGCGCCCCAGCATTCACAGATACGCAGTATTTT. It specifies CVSAPAFTDTQYF.

V usage is TRBV10-3 and J usage is TRBJ1-2; maybe TRBD1 (6 bases). Between the trimmed V and J ends, which lost 6 bases and 5 bases, there was a span of 22 bases. Germline assignment: CDR1 ENHRY and CDR2 SYGVKD. This CDR3 is built from 16 residues. The CDR3 DNA reads as TGTGCCATCAGCTCCCTTCACAGGGCGCCGTCGTATGGCTACACCTTC. Encoded protein: CAISSLHRAPSYGYTF.

The rearrangement joins TRBV25-1 to TRBJ1-4; D is unclear. The V end lost 3 bases, the J end lost 8 bases, and 7 bases lay between the germline ends. CDR1 MGHDK and CDR2 SYGVNS come from the germline V gene. The CDR3 is 12 residues long. CDR3 DNA sequence: TGTGCCAGCAGTGAGAATCCAGAAAAACTGTTTTTT. Translated, it gives CASSENPEKLFF.

To note about this clonotype: At one end, the junction sequence differs from germline, possibly due to a read error. This chain links TRBV3-1 with TRBJ2-5; D uncertain. Germline CDR1 is LGHDT and CDR2 is YNNKEL (reference sequence). This CDR3 spans 14 amino acids. In DNA form, the CDR3 reads TGTGCCAGCACCCAAAGACCCTGGGGAGAGACCCAGTACTTC. Protein: CASTQRPWGETQYF.

The rearrangement uses TRBV12-3 or TRBV12-4 and TRBJ2-7; D is unclear. The V end was cut by 7 bases, the J end by 3 bases, with 10 bases between. CDR3 length: 12 residues. The CDR3 DNA follows: TGTGCCAGCAAGAACGGCCGCTACGAGCAGTACTTC. This sequence encodes CASKNGRYEQYF.

This chain's CDR3 is CASSQDSAVRHSYGYTF. In nucleotides, the CDR3 is TGCGCCAGCAGCCAAGATTCGGCCGTGAGACACTCCTATGGCTACACCTTC. The rearrangement links TRBV4-3 to TRBJ1-2; unclear D gene. Trimming removed 0 bases from V and 4 bases from J, with 18 bases in between. Germline lookup yields CDR1 LGHNA and CDR2 YSLEER. The CDR3 runs to 17 residues.

The chain recombines TRBV6-2 or TRBV6-3 with TRBJ2-3; D is undetermined. Germline values: CDR1 MNHEY, CDR2 SVGEGT. V dropped 10 bases and J dropped 4 bases, with 15 bases sitting between them. The CDR3 extends over 13 amino acids. In DNA form, the CDR3 reads TGTGCCACGACCTGGAAGAGCCCAGATACGCAGTATTTT. Translating gives CATTWKSPDTQYF.

The rearrangement joins TRBV5-5 to TRBJ1-5; 8 nucleotides line up with TRBD1. V lost 4 bases and J lost 6; bases outside the gene matches: 9. This CDR3 comprises 15 residues. CDR1 and CDR2 from the germline V gene are SGHKS and YYEKEE (reference sequence). In DNA, the CDR3 is TGTGCCAGCAGCATCGGACAGGGTTCGGGTCAGCCCCAGCATTTT. As protein: CASSIGQGSGQPQHF.

This clonotype has a handful of counts. The V and J genes are TRBV5-1 and TRBJ2-3; the D gene is possibly TRBD1 (6 bases). This CDR3 has 14 amino acids. The V end lost 4 bases, the J end lost 2 bases, and 11 bases lay between the germline ends. Germline assignment: CDR1 SGHRS and CDR2 YFSETQ. As DNA, the CDR3 is TGCGCCAGCAGCGCCGGACAGTCCACAGATACGCAGTATTTT. Protein: CASSAGQSTDTQYF.

The V and J genes are TRBV21-1 and TRBJ2-5; the D call of TRBD2 is as the table states it, not checked on the DNA. The DNA end favors TRBJ2-7, so the J call may be wrong. TRBV21-1 has pseudogene status. The CDR3 length is 16 residues. CDR3 residues: CASSKDLAGLTYEQYF. The CDR3 DNA sequence: TGTGCCAGCAGCAAAGATCTAGCGGGGTTAACATACGAGCAGTACTTC.

The rearrangement uses TRBV27 and TRBJ2-1, with 9 bases identical to TRBD2. The CDR3 contains 18 residues. Germline CDR1 is MNHEY and CDR2 is SMNVEV (reference sequence). The V and J ends lost 5 bases and 0 bases, in that order; junction bases with no gene match: 11. CDR3 amino acids: CASSLTSGIITSYNEQFF. CDR3 nucleotides: TGTGCCAGCAGTCTGACTAGCGGAATTATAACCTCCTACAATGAGCAGTTCTTC.

Many counts were recorded for this clonotype. The chain is built from TRBV24-1 and TRBJ2-1; tentative D call: TRBD1 (6 bases). Germline CDR1 reads KGHDR; CDR2 reads SFDVKD. V was clipped by 4 bases and J by 0 bases, with 18 bases between them. The CDR3 covers 18 residues. The CDR3 sequence is CATSDPGQSWGSYNEQFF. CDR3 DNA sequence: TGTGCCACCAGTGACCCGGGACAATCCTGGGGCTCCTACAATGAGCAGTTCTTC.

This clonotype was counted between two and nine times. This chain links TRBV7-9 with TRBJ2-5; 7 bases line up with TRBD2. This CDR3 contains 12 residues. CDR1 SEHNR and CDR2 FQNEAQ come from the germline V gene (reference sequence). Trimming took 4 bases from V and 7 from J; bases not matched to a gene: 3. The CDR3 sequence is CASSSGRVTQYF. The CDR3 DNA follows: TGTGCCAGCAGCTCTGGGAGGGTGACCCAGTACTTC.

The rearrangement joins TRBV12-3 or TRBV12-4 to TRBJ2-4, with a tentative D call TRBD2 (6 bases). The J call is uncertain, as TRBJ2-5 better fits the DNA end. The CDR3 is 16 residues long. CDR3 bases: TGTGCCAGCGATCTACACGGGACTGCGGTTGGTCAGACCCAGTACTTC. This translates into CASDLHGTAVGQTQYF.

This rearrangement joins TRBV29-1 to TRBJ1-5; 7 bases match TRBD1. The CDR3 contains 14 residues. The V gene's germline CDR1 is SQVTM and CDR2 ANQGSEA. The V and J ends lost 5 bases and 4 bases, in that order; junction bases with no gene match: 8. The CDR3 bases are TGCAGCGTTACTGGGACAGACGAGAATCAGCCCCAGCATTTT. This encodes CSVTGTDENQPQHF.

V usage is TRBV6-6 and J usage is TRBJ2-3; 9 nucleotides line up with TRBD1. The CDR3 length is 17 residues. The germline V gene encodes CDR1 MNHNY and CDR2 SVGAGI (reference sequence). V was pared by 6 bases and J by 4 bases, with 14 bases of the junction left unmatched. The CDR3 protein is CASSFPGQGGRADTQYF. In DNA, the CDR3 is TGTGCCAGCAGCTTCCCGGGACAGGGAGGTCGGGCAGATACGCAGTATTTT.

This chain connects TRBV10-3 to TRBJ1-2, with D unclear. Germline lookup yields CDR1 ENHRY and CDR2 SYGVKD. This CDR3 spans 11 amino acids. Deletions cut 4 bases from V and 6 bases from J, with 6 bases between. The CDR3 nucleotides are TGTGCCATCAGTGGAAGAGATGGCTACACCTTC. Translating gives CAISGRDGYTF.

This rearrangement joins TRBV9 to TRBJ2-5; 7 bases line up with TRBD2. After removal of 4 bases from V and 4 bases from J, the junction contained 10 bases not matched to a gene. The CDR3 is made up of 15 amino acids. Germline V gene data show CDR1 as SGDLS and CDR2 as YYNGEE. CDR3 bases: TGTGCCAGCAGCCCTGGGGTTGGACTAGGAGAGACCCAGTACTTC. It codes for CASSPGVGLGETQYF.

The rearrangement links TRBV13 to TRBJ2-1, with D possibly matching TRBD2 (5 bases). V dropped 4 bases and J dropped 7 bases, with 8 bases sitting between them. CDR1 and CDR2 from the germline V gene are PRHDT and FYEKMQ (reference sequence). The CDR3 sequence is 12 residues long. CDR3 region: CASSSTRNEQFF. CDR3 coding DNA: TGTGCCAGCAGCTCAACTAGGAATGAGCAGTTCTTC.

V gene TRBV6-6 combines with J gene TRBJ1-2; the D is unclear. The CDR3 loop spans 13 amino acids. CDR1 is MNHNY, CDR2 SVGAGI, per germline (reference sequence). Trimming took off 3 bases at V and 4 bases at J, with 9 bases between the two ends. In DNA form, the CDR3 reads TGTGCCAGCAGTTATTCGTCTCCCTATGGCTACACCTTC. Encoded protein: CASSYSSPYGYTF.